This T cell receptor beta chain was recovered during a study of T cell responses to AZD1222 COVID-19 vaccine. Findings of the study overall: At baseline, just a handful of AZD1222 recipients tested seropositive.

This clone was recorded only once. Its target is not known. V shed 7 bases and J shed 2 bases, with 6 bases lying between them. The CDR3 spans 12 residues. Germline V gives CDR1 LGHDT, CDR2 YNNKEL (reference sequence). TCRdb's copy holds only in-frame clones and misses some; the assay was immunoSEQ multiplex PCR. The sample lists more than 90,000 clones, 80% to 90% seen once, with about 7.1% in the top ten. The sequence was obtained from an adult who received the AZD1222 COVID-19 vaccine. The sequences come from peripheral blood, collected 28 days after the second AZD1222 dose. The V call is TRBV3-1 (or the pseudogene TRBV3-2), the J call TRBJ1-5; no definite D call. DNA of the CDR3: TGTGCCAGCAACCTAGGCAATCAGCCCCAGCATTTT. It specifies CASNLGNQPQHF.